These T cell receptor beta chains were read from a single sample in a study of control samples from healthy donors and cancer patients. TCRdb's copy holds only in-frame clones and misses some; the assay was immunoSEQ multiplex PCR. The sample lists about 160,000 clones; 96% were seen once. Sequences were obtained from blood. These receptors all come from a woman aged 30 to 39 in good health. The conserved cysteine and the conserved F or W are not part of the CDR3 here. Each record gives: J gene, V gene, CDR3 protein.

TRBJ1-6 TRBV11-2 ASSPKLGYRGSPLH
TRBJ1-1 TRBV4-1 ASSQDGVTEAF
TRBJ2-2 TRBV11-2 ASSFSGRGTGELF
TRBJ2-3 TRBV5-6 ASSRYSGQGFNGY
TRBJ1-6 TRBV4-1 ASSQMEQASNSPLH
TRBJ2-1 TRBV2 ASSEGQGAIDEQF
TRBJ1-1 TRBV19 ASSSRGLTEAF
TRBJ1-6 TRBV2 ASSSTGTGNNSPLH
TRBJ2-3 TRBV28 ASSPPGQGSTDTQY
TRBJ2-1 TRBV4-1 ASSQDPVGGSNEQF
TRBJ1-2 TRBV5-1 ASSVGQGWDGYT
TRBJ2-7 TRBV3-1/TRBV3-2 ASSQVRTYEQY
TRBJ2-7 TRBV2 ASSDYTSTPYEQY
TRBJ2-4 TRBV2 ASRRDMGGLPAKNIQY
TRBJ1-5 TRBV5-8 ASSLVGQGFSNQPQH
TRBJ2-2 TRBV30 AWTQGLVHTGELF
TRBJ1-1 TRBV2 APAPGDREAEAF